The 3 T cell receptor beta chains listed next were all sequenced from one sample in a study of cytomegalovirus exposure and HLA in healthy donors (TCRdb year 2017). Library preparation was by the immunoSEQ multiplex PCR assay. For the multiplex PCR, a mixture combining 60 forward primers for TCR Vbeta segments and 13 reverse primers for TCR Jbeta segments was used. TCRdb obtained this table from immuneACCESS and retained in-frame rearrangements with V and J assigned. These tables miss some clones; where compared with another copy, unresolved V genes account for less than half of the shortfall, and the remainder is unexplained. For this sample there are 75,000 to 95,000 clones; roughly 83% appear just once. The ten most abundant clones make up around 2.3% of the sample. Material: PBMCs. These receptors all come from a man younger than 35 in good health and CMV-seronegative.

A single count supports this clone. The chain combines TRBV14 with TRBJ2-1, with 7 bases aligning to TRBD2. CDR1 is SGHDN and CDR2 is FVKESK in the germline V gene. CDR3 size: 17 residues. With 2 bases clipped from V and 4 bases from J, the junction kept 11 bases outside the gene matches. The CDR3 reads CASSQPPRGLPYNEQFF. The CDR3 nucleotides are TGTGCCAGCAGCCAACCTCCTCGGGGACTACCTTACAATGAGCAGTTCTTC.

The chain couples TRBV5-4 to TRBJ2-3, with 9 bases identical to TRBD2. The CDR3 extends over 16 amino acids. Per germline, CDR1 SGHNT and CDR2 YYREEE (reference sequence). The V and J ends lost 5 bases and 4 bases, in that order; junction bases with no gene match: 11. The CDR3 DNA reads TGTGCCAGCAGGAGCGGGAGGCTGGTGGACGCAGATACGCAGTATTTT. As protein: CASRSGRLVDADTQYF.

This CDR3 reads CASSLPLGDTDTQYF. DNA for the CDR3: TGTGCCAGCAGCTTGCCGCTAGGGGACACAGATACGCAGTATTTT. This chain uses TRBV5-4 with TRBJ2-3; tentative D call: TRBD1 (5 bases). V was cut by 1 base and J by 2 bases, with 11 bases left in between. Germline CDR1 and CDR2: SGHNT and YYREEE (reference sequence). The length of the CDR3 is 15 residues.